This T cell receptor (beta chain) was captured by sequencing in a study of cytomegalovirus exposure and HLA in healthy donors. Study-level findings and limits: Excluded were some V segments that proved indistinguishable, including TRBV6-2 and TRBV6-3.

Primers: 60 Vbeta forward and 13 Jbeta reverse. Sequencing was performed with immunoSEQ multiplex PCR; in TCRdb, only in-frame clones are kept and a portion is missing. This listing includes about 120,000 clones. The CDR3 has 15 amino acids. V lost 1 base and J 4 bases, leaving 11 bases between the germline ends. CDR1 is MGHRA, CDR2 YSYEKL, per germline. Details on this clone: Its antigen is unknown.

This clonotype was sampled from a man between 18 and 35 years old in good health and CMV-seronegative. The specimen was PBMCs. This sequence joins TRBV4-1 and TRBJ1-3; D unclear. In nucleotides, the CDR3 is TGCGCCAGCAGCCAAGGGCGGTGGAGGGGAAACACCATATATTTT. Protein product: CASSQGRWRGNTIYF.